The rows below give T cell receptor beta chains drawn from one sample of a study of blood T cell repertoires in COVID-19. Method: immunoSEQ multiplex PCR; TCRdb's copy keeps in-frame clones and lacks some. The profile shows around 170,000 clones, 85% to 90% of them singletons. What was sequenced was peripheral blood. The receptors originated from a man between 60 and 75 years old with COVID-19, enrolled during active disease. Each CDR3 is given with its conserved first and last residue. The D gene is left open where the match is weak. The size field is filled for only some rows; it gives once, few, many or a size class.

V gene	clone size	D gene	J gene	CDR3 protein	CDR3 DNA
TRBV6-9	once	NA	TRBJ1-5	CASSWYRENQPQHF	TGTGCCAGCAGTTGGTACAGGGAAAATCAGCCCCAGCATTTT
TRBV27	NA	NA	TRBJ2-5	CASLDRLQETQYF	TGTGCCAGCCTGGACAGACTCCAAGAGACCCAGTACTTC
TRBV24-1	NA	TRBD2	TRBJ2-5	CATSDLLAGGGETQYF	TGTGCCACCAGTGACCTACTAGCGGGAGGCGGGGAGACCCAGTACTTC
TRBV29-1	NA	TRBD1	TRBJ2-1	CSVGFRTGPYNEQFF	TGCAGCGTTGGGTTCCGGACAGGGCCGTACAATGAGCAGTTCTTC
TRBV29-1	once	NA	TRBJ1-2	CSVTGDYHGYTF	TGCAGCGTCACGGGGGATTACCATGGCTACACCTTC
TRBV19	few	NA	TRBJ1-6	CASSPQVSGSPLHF	TGTGCCAGTAGCCCCCAAGTTAGCGGGTCACCCCTCCACTTT
TRBV7-2	few	TRBD1	TRBJ1-4	CASSFAGTGGPNEKLFF	TGTGCCAGCAGCTTTGCCGGGACAGGGGGGCCTAATGAAAAACTGTTTTTT
TRBV5-1	NA	NA	TRBJ1-2	CASSLAMYYGYTF	TGCGCCAGCAGCTTGGCAATGTACTATGGCTACACCTTC
TRBV28	NA	NA	TRBJ1-1	CASTGYRPPNTEAFF	TGTGCCAGCACCGGCTACAGGCCCCCGAACACTGAAGCTTTCTTT
TRBV27	NA	TRBD2	TRBJ2-3	CASSSAGGPRTDTQYF	TGTGCCAGCAGTTCCGCGGGGGGGCCGAGGACAGATACGCAGTATTTT
TRBV27	NA	NA	TRBJ1-1	CASRADRFTEAFF	TGTGCCAGCAGAGCCGACAGATTCACTGAAGCTTTCTTT
TRBV12-5	NA	TRBD1	TRBJ2-2	CASGLNRDRVRVELFF	TGTGCTAGTGGTTTGAACCGGGACAGGGTTAGGGTGGAGCTGTTTTTT
TRBV15	once	NA	TRBJ1-2	CATSRETVNYGYTF	TGTGCCACCAGCAGAGAGACAGTAAACTATGGCTACACCTTC
TRBV11-3	NA	NA	TRBJ1-2	CASSLDNPTAYNYGYTF	TGTGCCAGCAGCTTAGATAACCCGACAGCGTATAACTATGGCTACACCTTC
TRBV5-3	NA	NA	TRBJ1-6	CARRRAGGVDSPLHF	TGTGCCAGAAGGCGGGCGGGTGGGGTCGATTCACCCCTCCACTTT